This TCR beta chain was obtained from a study of CXCR3-negative and CXCR3-positive naive CD8 T cells. This CDR3 comprises 11 residues. Germline V gene data show CDR1 as SQVTM and CDR2 as ANQGSEA. CD8+ T cell subsets were each sorted in triplicate, around 300,000 cells apiece. General study points: Diversity was high in both naive subsets and much lower in memory cells.

UMI labels and 5' RACE were used to prepare the TRB cDNA libraries. TCRdb derives one entry per CDR3 protein from the 5' RACE reads, leaving out DNA. The table lists tens of thousands of distinct CDR3 sequences. On this clonotype itself: Antigen: not known.

This sequence originates from a human donor in good health. Some clones in this sample may be carry-over from other donors' samples. This rearrangement joins TRBV29-1 to TRBJ2-1. The material sequenced was naive CXCR3- CD8+ T cells from blood. This sample's subset: CD45RO-CCR7+CD27+CD95- naive CD8+ T cells lacking CXCR3 (TNR3-). This CDR3 is CSAAMGNEQFF.